The 2 T cell receptor beta chains reported below all come from one sample, sequenced in a study of T-cell reconstitution after alpha-beta-depleted transplantation in children (dated by TCRdb to the mid-2010s). Explained via the paper, the treatment or condition label denotes: allogeneic hematopoietic cell transplantation with graft depleted of TCRalphabeta T cells and CD19 B cells. Receptor libraries were prepared by PCR. The listed sequencing device is Illumina HiSeq 2500. Molecular barcoding was employed in the preparation of TCR libraries, with unique molecular identifiers being used to normalize TCRbeta repertoire quantification. TCRdb reprocessed the public reads (quality trimming at Q25 with fastp, clone calling with MiXCR) and kept in-frame beta chains. Entries that share a CDR3 protein sequence are merged under the most common genes and DNA. Counted in this sample were 200,000 or so distinct CDR3 sequences; 6.3% of them appeared once. Jointly, the top ten make up just over 4.5% of the sample.

The starting material was PBMCs, obtained before TCRalphabeta/CD19-depleted stem cell transplant. The receptors were sampled from a girl less than two years old with combined immunodeficiency, due to receive a stem cell transplant.

This clonotype was seen many times. J is TRBJ2-1 and V is TRBV13; 9 nucleotides align to TRBD2. The CDR3 contains 18 residues. Germline CDR1 PRHDT, CDR2 FYEKMQ (reference sequence). Trimming took 3 bases from V and 5 from J; bases not matched to a gene: 14. CDR3 bases: TGTGCCAGCAGCTTTTTCCAAATAGCGGGAGTAGTTAACAATGAGCAGTTCTTC. It codes for CASSFFQIAGVVNNEQFF.

This clonotype was recorded many times. As DNA, the CDR3 is TGTGCCAGCAGTCTACTAGCGGGAGTAAACGAGCAGTACTTC. This translates into CASSLLAGVNEQYF. This chain joins TRBV12-3 or TRBV12-4 and TRBJ2-7; 11 positions agree with TRBD2. V trimming: 5 bases; J trimming: 5 bases; junction bases outside the gene matches: 5. The CDR3 is 14 amino acids.